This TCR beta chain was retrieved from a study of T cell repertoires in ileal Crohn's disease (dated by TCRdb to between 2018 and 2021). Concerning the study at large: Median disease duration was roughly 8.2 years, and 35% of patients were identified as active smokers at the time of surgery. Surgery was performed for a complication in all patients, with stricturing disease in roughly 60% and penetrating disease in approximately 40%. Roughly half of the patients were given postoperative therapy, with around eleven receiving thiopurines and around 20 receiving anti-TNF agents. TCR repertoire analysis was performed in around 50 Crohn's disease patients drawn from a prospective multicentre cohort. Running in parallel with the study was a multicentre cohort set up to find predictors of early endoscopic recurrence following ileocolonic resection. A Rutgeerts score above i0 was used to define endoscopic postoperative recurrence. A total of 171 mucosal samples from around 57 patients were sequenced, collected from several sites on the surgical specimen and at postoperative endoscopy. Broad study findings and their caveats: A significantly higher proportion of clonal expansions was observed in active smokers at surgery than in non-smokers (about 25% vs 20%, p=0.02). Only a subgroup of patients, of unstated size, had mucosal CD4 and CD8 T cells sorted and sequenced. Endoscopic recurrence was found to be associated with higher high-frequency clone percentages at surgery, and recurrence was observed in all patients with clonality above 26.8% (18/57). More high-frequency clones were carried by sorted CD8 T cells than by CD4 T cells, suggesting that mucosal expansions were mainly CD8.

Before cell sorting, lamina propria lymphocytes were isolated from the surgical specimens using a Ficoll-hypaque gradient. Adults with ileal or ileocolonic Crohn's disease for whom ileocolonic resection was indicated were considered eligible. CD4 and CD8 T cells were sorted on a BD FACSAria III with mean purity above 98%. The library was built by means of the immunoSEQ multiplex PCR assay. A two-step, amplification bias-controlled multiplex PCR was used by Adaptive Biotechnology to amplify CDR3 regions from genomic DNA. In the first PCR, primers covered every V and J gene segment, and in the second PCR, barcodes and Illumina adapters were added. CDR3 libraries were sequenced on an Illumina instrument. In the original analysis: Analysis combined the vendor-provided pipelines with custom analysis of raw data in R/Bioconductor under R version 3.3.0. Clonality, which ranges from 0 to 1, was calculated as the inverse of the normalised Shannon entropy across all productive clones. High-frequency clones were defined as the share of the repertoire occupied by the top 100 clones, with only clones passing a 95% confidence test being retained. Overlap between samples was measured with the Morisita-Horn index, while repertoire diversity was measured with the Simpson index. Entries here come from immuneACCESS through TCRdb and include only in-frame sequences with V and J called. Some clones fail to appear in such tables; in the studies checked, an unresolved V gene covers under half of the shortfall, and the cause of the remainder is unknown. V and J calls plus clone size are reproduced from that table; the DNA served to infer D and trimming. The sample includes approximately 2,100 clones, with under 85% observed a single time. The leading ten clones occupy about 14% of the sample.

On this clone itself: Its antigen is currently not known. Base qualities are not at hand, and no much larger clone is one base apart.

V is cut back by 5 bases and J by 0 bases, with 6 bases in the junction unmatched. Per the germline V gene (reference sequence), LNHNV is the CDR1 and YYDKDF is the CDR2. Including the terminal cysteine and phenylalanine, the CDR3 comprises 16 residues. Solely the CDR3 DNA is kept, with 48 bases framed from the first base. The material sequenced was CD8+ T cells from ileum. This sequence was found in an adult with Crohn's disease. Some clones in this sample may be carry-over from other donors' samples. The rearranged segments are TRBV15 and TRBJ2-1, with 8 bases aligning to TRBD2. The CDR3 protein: CATSSLAGSSYNEQFF. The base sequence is TGTGCCACCAGCTCCTTAGCGGGATCCTCCTACAATGAGCAGTTCTTC.